The 30 T cell receptor beta chains in this list originate from one sample, sequenced in a study of shared clonotypes between healthy human individuals. Only in-frame clones appear in the TCRdb table, and some are missing; sequencing was by immunoSEQ multiplex PCR. The table shows about 2.4 million clones, with around 90% occurring only once. The sample consisted of naive CD4+ T cells sorted from blood. Subset in this sample: CD45RA+ positively selected. These receptors originate from a man between 18 and 35 years old in good health.

This rearrangement joins TRBV7-2 to TRBJ1-2; D not resolved. Germline lookup yields CDR1 SGHTA and CDR2 FQGNSA. This CDR3 is built from 14 residues. The V gene lost 1 base and the J gene lost 8 bases, with 14 bases spanning the gap. The chain's CDR3 is CASSLDPSPRGYTF. The CDR3 DNA reads as TGTGCCAGCAGCTTAGACCCCTCCCCAAGGGGCTACACCTTC.

Regarding this clone: Other nucleotide sequences in the sample specify the same CDR3. The V gene is TRBV5-1, the J gene TRBJ1-5; D call uncertain. From germline, CDR1 is SGHRS and CDR2 YFSETQ. The CDR3 has 15 residues. The ends were cut back, 0 bases at V and 3 bases at J, with 10 bases in the middle. The CDR3 here is CASSLAGGPNQPQHF. The CDR3 region has the DNA TGCGCCAGCAGCTTGGCCGGCGGACCCAATCAGCCCCAGCATTTT.

This clone came up a few times. The chain carries TRBV6-5 and TRBJ1-1, with TRBD1 as a possible D gene (5 bases). V lost 5 bases, J lost 4 bases, and 11 bases lay in between. The CDR3 sequence is 13 residues long. Germline CDR1 reads MNHEY; CDR2 reads SVGAGI. The CDR3 DNA reads as TGTGCCAGCAGTCGAGGGGCGGCCACTGAAGCTTTCTTT. This gives the protein CASSRGAATEAFF.

The V gene is TRBV21-1, the J gene TRBJ2-7; TRBD2 is the table's D call, not checked against the DNA. TRBV21-1 constitutes a pseudogene. The CDR3 is 16 residues long. This chain's CDR3 is CASSSPSPRRCYEQYF. CDR3 DNA: TGTGCCAGCAGCTCCCCATCACCCCGGAGGTGCTACGAGCAGTACTTC.

The V and J genes are TRBV9 and TRBJ2-1, with D unresolved. CDR1 and CDR2 (germline): SGDLS, YYNGEE. Deletions cut 4 bases from V and 4 bases from J, with 12 bases between. The CDR3 sequence is 14 residues long. The CDR3 DNA is TGTGCCAGCAGCTCCCACTTAGGGTACAATGAGCAGTTCTTC. Translating it yields CASSSHLGYNEQFF.

The chain recombines TRBV7-9 with TRBJ2-7; D is possibly TRBD2 (6 bases). Germline loops: CDR1 SEHNR, CDR2 FQNEAQ (reference sequence). This CDR3 has 14 amino acids. Between the trimmed V and J ends, which lost 4 bases and 3 bases, there was a span of 13 bases. The CDR3 DNA is TGTGCCAGCAGCTCCACTAGCAGCAACTACGAGCAGTACTTC. Its protein is CASSSTSSNYEQYF.

CDR3 region: CASSLGGEFNEQFF. The CDR3 DNA reads as TGTGCCAGCAGCTTGGGTGGGGAATTCAATGAGCAGTTCTTC. The V call is TRBV5-4, the J call TRBJ2-1; D remains unclear. This CDR3 has 14 amino acids. Germline values: CDR1 SGHNT, CDR2 YYREEE (reference sequence). The germline V and J ends were trimmed by 0 bases and 6 bases, with 10 bases remaining between them.

The rearrangement links TRBV5-4 to TRBJ2-1; no reliable D call. The V and J ends lost 4 bases and 8 bases respectively, with 7 bases between them. Germline assignment: CDR1 SGHNT and CDR2 YYREEE (reference sequence). CDR3 length: 11 residues. CDR3 in amino acids: CASSLNDEQFF. CDR3 DNA: TGTGCCAGCAGCCTGAACGATGAGCAGTTCTTC.

The genes are TRBV6-1 and TRBJ2-7, with no clear D. The germline gives CDR1 MNHNS, CDR2 SASEGT. The V and J ends lost 5 bases and 0 bases respectively, with 8 bases between them. The CDR3 extends over 13 amino acids. CDR3 in DNA: TGTGCCAGCAGTTATCACCACTCCTACGAGCAGTACTTC. This translates into CASSYHHSYEQYF.

This chain links TRBV19 with TRBJ1-5; D call uncertain. The germline V and J ends were trimmed by 5 bases and 4 bases, with 12 bases remaining between them. The CDR3 loop spans 14 amino acids. The germline gives CDR1 LNHDA, CDR2 SQIVND (reference sequence). Here the CDR3 reads CASSQPQRNQPQHF. CDR3 sequence (DNA): TGTGCCAGTAGTCAGCCCCAAAGGAATCAGCCCCAGCATTTT.

The rearrangement uses TRBV7-2 and TRBJ2-2, with TRBD2 identical over 7 bases. The junction had 7 bases not matched to a gene; V was cut back by 0 bases and J by 6 bases. Germline CDR1 is SGHTA and CDR2 is FQGNSA. The CDR3 is 16 amino acids. For the CDR3, the DNA is TGTGCCAGCAGCTTAGCTCCGGGACTAATCGCCGGGGAGCTGTTTTTT. Its protein product is CASSLAPGLIAGELFF.

The chain has TRBV27 and TRBJ1-5; 7 nucleotides agree with TRBD1. This CDR3 is built from 14 residues. CDR1 MNHEY and CDR2 SMNVEV come from the germline V gene (reference sequence). The ends lost 4 bases at V and 1 base at J; junction bases unmatched: 1. The CDR3 protein is CASSWDSSNQPQHF. CDR3 sequence (DNA): TGTGCCAGCAGTTGGGACAGCAGCAATCAGCCCCAGCATTTT.

The chain uses TRBV9 and TRBJ1-5; tentative D call: TRBD1 (6 bases). Looked up from germline, CDR1 is SGDLS and CDR2 is YYNGEE. The CDR3 is 13 residues long. V lost 3 bases, J lost 4 bases, and 8 bases lay in between. CDR3 coding DNA: TGTGCCAGCAGCGGGGACATTAATCAGCCCCAGCATTTT. Encoded protein: CASSGDINQPQHF.

The chain has TRBV30 and TRBJ1-6; no reliable D call. V shed 1 base and J shed 5 bases, with 12 bases lying between them. CDR1 is GTSNPN, CDR2 SVGIG, per germline (reference sequence). The CDR3 consists of 15 residues. The CDR3 is CAWSAKTIDNSPLHF. Here the CDR3 DNA reads TGTGCCTGGAGTGCTAAAACAATAGATAATTCACCCCTCCACTTT.

The chain is built from TRBV7-3 and TRBJ2-7, with TRBD1 as a possible D gene (6 bases). Germline V gene data show CDR1 as SGHTA and CDR2 as FQGTGA. Trimming pared 5 bases from V and 1 base from J, leaving 9 bases between. The CDR3 runs to 13 residues. CDR3 DNA sequence: TGTGCCAGCAGCGTAGGACAGTCCTACGAGCAGTACTTC. Amino acid sequence: CASSVGQSYEQYF.

The chain joins TRBV6-1 to TRBJ1-6; 7 nucleotides line up with TRBD1. Germline CDR1 reads MNHNS; CDR2 reads SASEGT. J was trimmed by 5 bases and V by 2 bases; bases with no gene match: 6. This CDR3 spans 16 amino acids. The CDR3, as DNA: TGTGCCAGCAGTGAACAAGGACAGGCGAATAATTCACCCCTCCACTTT. It codes for CASSEQGQANNSPLHF.

The J gene is TRBJ2-7, the V gene TRBV6-6, with D maybe TRBD2 (6 bases). CDR1 is MNHNY and CDR2 is SVGAGI in the germline V gene (reference sequence). The CDR3 loop spans 15 amino acids. V gave up 5 bases and J gave up 5 bases, with 19 bases separating them. CDR3 bases: TGTGCCAGCAGTCCTACCGGGACTGGCCTCCACGAGCAGTACTTC. Encoded protein: CASSPTGTGLHEQYF.

The rearrangement uses TRBV2 and TRBJ2-3, with D tentatively TRBD1 (5 bases). V was cut by 4 bases and J by 0 bases, with 14 bases left in between. The CDR3 is 16 amino acids. The germline gives CDR1 SNHLY, CDR2 FYNNEI. Written as DNA, the CDR3 is TGTGCCAGCAGTGCCCAGGGCCCGACTAGCACAGATACGCAGTATTTT. Residues: CASSAQGPTSTDTQYF.

The chain carries TRBV2 and TRBJ1-1; D call uncertain. CDR3 size: 14 residues. The V end was cut by 1 base, the J end by 0 bases, with 6 bases between. Per the germline V gene, CDR1 is SNHLY and CDR2 is FYNNEI. DNA for the CDR3: TGTGCCAGCAGTGAAGAACAGATGAACACTGAAGCTTTCTTT. This gives the protein CASSEEQMNTEAFF.

On this clone itself: Other DNA sequences in this specimen translate into the identical CDR3. This chain uses TRBV27 with TRBJ1-5, with unresolved D. V was pared by 3 bases and J by 0 bases, with 6 bases between. This CDR3 contains 14 residues. The germline V gene encodes CDR1 MNHEY and CDR2 SMNVEV (reference sequence). The CDR3, as DNA: TGTGCCAGCAGTTTTGGGAGTAGCAATCAGCCCCAGCATTTT. It codes for CASSFGSSNQPQHF.

The chain employs TRBV6-5 and TRBJ2-7; 9 bases match TRBD2. The CDR3 runs to 15 residues. Germline V gives CDR1 MNHEY, CDR2 SVGAGI. Trimming at V came to 2 bases and at J to 2 bases, leaving 4 bases not matched to a gene. CDR3: CASSYSGGQPYEQYF. CDR3 DNA sequence: TGTGCCAGCAGTTACAGCGGGGGGCAACCCTACGAGCAGTACTTC.

This chain connects TRBV7-2 to TRBJ2-7; 12 bases fit TRBD2. The ends lost 4 bases at V and 4 bases at J; junction bases unmatched: 5. The CDR3 has 15 residues. The germline gives CDR1 SGHTA, CDR2 FQGNSA. CDR3 DNA: TGTGCCAGCAGCTCCTGGACTAGCGGGATTTACGAGCAGTACTTC. It yields the protein CASSSWTSGIYEQYF.

This chain joins TRBV6-6 and TRBJ2-7, with TRBD2 identical over 7 bases. The CDR3 is 15 amino acids. V was pared by 7 bases and J by 4 bases, with 13 bases of the junction left unmatched. Germline CDR1 is MNHNY and CDR2 is SVGAGI (reference sequence). The CDR3 DNA is TGTGCCAGCACCCCGTACGTCGCGGGAGTTTACGAGCAGTACTTC. Translated: CASTPYVAGVYEQYF.

The chain joins TRBV25-1 to TRBJ1-6; D is perhaps TRBD1 (5 bases). V lost 5 bases to trimming and J lost 8 bases, with 19 bases between them. Germline V gives CDR1 MGHDK, CDR2 SYGVNS. This CDR3 is built from 16 residues. The CDR3 DNA reads as TGTGCCAGCAGTCCAGGGAGGGCACGGACGGATTCACCCCTCCACTTT. Encoded protein: CASSPGRARTDSPLHF.

This clone was observed a single time. The rearrangement joins TRBV5-5 to TRBJ1-2; D ambiguous. The germline CDR1 and CDR2 sequences are SGHKS and YYEKEE (reference sequence). This CDR3 comprises 12 residues. Between the trimmed V and J ends, which lost 4 bases and 4 bases, there was a span of 8 bases. The CDR3 is CASSHNSYGYTF. The CDR3 DNA follows: TGTGCCAGCAGCCATAACTCCTATGGCTACACCTTC.

This sequence joins TRBV5-1 and TRBJ2-7, with TRBD2 matching 8 bases. Germline loops: CDR1 SGHRS, CDR2 YFSETQ. The V and J ends lost 4 bases and 1 base, in that order; junction bases with no gene match: 13. The CDR3 runs 17 residues. As DNA, the CDR3 is TGCGCCAGCAGCCCGGAATACAGCGGGGGCTCTTCCTACGAGCAGTACTTC. Its protein is CASSPEYSGGSSYEQYF. Combining the CDR3 with reference TRBV5-1 and TRBJ2-7 gives the whole variable domain KAGVTQTPRYLIKTRGQQVTLSCSPISGHRSVSWYQQTPGQGLQFLFEYFSETQRNKGNFPGRFSGRQFSNSRSEMNVSTLELGDSALYLCASSPEYSGGSSYEQYFGPGTRLTVT.

This sequence joins TRBV10-3 and TRBJ1-1; TRBD1 is a possible D gene (5 bases). The CDR3 contains 14 residues. Germline V CDR1 and CDR2: ENHRY, SYGVKD. The V gene lost 7 bases and the J gene lost 0 bases, with 12 bases spanning the gap. This CDR3 is CAINPGPLNTEAFF. The CDR3 DNA sequence: TGTGCCATCAACCCGGGACCGCTGAACACTGAAGCTTTCTTT.

The rearrangement links TRBV10-2 to TRBJ2-1, with D perhaps matching TRBD2 (6 bases). CDR1 and CDR2 (germline): WSHSY, SAAADI. Trimming took 8 bases from V and 0 from J, leaving 11 bases between them. This CDR3 spans 14 amino acids. CDR3 region: CASEAGSSYNEQFF. CDR3 DNA sequence: TGCGCCAGCGAAGCGGGCAGCTCCTACAATGAGCAGTTCTTC.

V usage is TRBV19 and J usage is TRBJ2-1, with D perhaps matching TRBD1 or TRBD2 (5 bases each). The germline V gene encodes CDR1 LNHDA and CDR2 SQIVND (reference sequence). V gave up 6 bases and J gave up 6 bases, with 18 bases separating them. This CDR3 has 15 amino acids. CDR3 protein: CASSRAGVVFNEQFF. DNA of the CDR3: TGTGCCAGTAGCAGGGCGGGTGTAGTCTTCAATGAGCAGTTCTTC.

This chain uses TRBV30 with TRBJ2-1, with D perhaps matching TRBD2 (6 bases). The V gene's germline CDR1 is GTSNPN and CDR2 SVGIG (reference sequence). The CDR3 spans 15 residues. Written as DNA, the CDR3 is TGTGCTTTGCGAAGGGAGGAATCTGCCTACAATGAGCAGTTCTTC. Translation gives CALRREESAYNEQFF.